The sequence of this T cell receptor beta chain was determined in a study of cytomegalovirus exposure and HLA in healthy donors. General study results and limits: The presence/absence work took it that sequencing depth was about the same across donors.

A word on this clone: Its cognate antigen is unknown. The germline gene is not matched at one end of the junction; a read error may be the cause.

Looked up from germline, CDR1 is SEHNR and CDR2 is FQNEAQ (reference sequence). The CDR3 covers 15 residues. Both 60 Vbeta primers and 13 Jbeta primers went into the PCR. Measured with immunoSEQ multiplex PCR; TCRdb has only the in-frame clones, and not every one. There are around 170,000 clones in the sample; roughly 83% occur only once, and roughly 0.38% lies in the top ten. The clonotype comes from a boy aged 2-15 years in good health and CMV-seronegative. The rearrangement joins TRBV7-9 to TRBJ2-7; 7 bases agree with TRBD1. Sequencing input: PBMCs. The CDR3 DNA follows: TGTTCCAGCAGCCCCTCGACAGGGCGGCCTTACGAGCAGTACTTC. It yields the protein CSSSPSTGRPYEQYF.